The 7 T cell receptor beta chains in this list originate from one sample, sequenced in a study of patients and donors after allogeneic stem cell transplantation. One entry per CDR3 protein results from TCRdb running MiXCR on the RT-PCR reads. This sample carries hundreds of thousands of distinct CDR3 sequences, more than 15% of them seen once, and the ten largest clones take less than 9.5%. The material sequenced was blood, either unsorted or a sorted T cell fraction (not recorded which). The receptors come from a human donor who was either an allogeneic HSCT recipient or a stem cell or donor lymphocyte infusion donor (not recorded which). It is not recorded whose cells these are; they may come from a transplant donor.

The chain joins TRBV18 to TRBJ1-2; perhaps TRBD1 as D (6 bases). V was clipped by 3 bases and J by 6 bases, with 14 bases between them. Looked up from germline, CDR1 is KGHSH and CDR2 is LQKENI. This CDR3 contains 14 residues. The CDR3: CASSPGTRGDGYTF. The CDR3 DNA is TGTGCCAGCTCACCGGGGACAAGGGGCGATGGCTACACCTTC. Full variable domain (rest looked up from reference TRBV18 and TRBJ1-2): NAGVMQNPRHLVRRRGQEARLRCSPMKGHSHVYWYRQLPEEGLKFMVYLQKENIIDESGMPKERFSAEFPKEGPSILRIQQVVRGDSAAYFCASSPGTRGDGYTFGSGTRLTVV.

V gene TRBV12-3 or TRBV12-4 combines with J gene TRBJ2-7, with a possible D match to TRBD1 (5 bases). Trimming cost V 5 bases and J 6 bases, with 11 bases left between them. The CDR3 extends over 12 amino acids. The CDR3 sequence is CASSPRTREQYF. CDR3 DNA sequence: TGTGCCAGCAGTCCCCGGACACGCGAGCAGTACTTC.

This clonotype was detected ten times or more. This sequence joins TRBV5-6 and TRBJ1-2; tentative D call: TRBD1 (6 bases). Germline V gene data show CDR1 as SGHDT and CDR2 as YYEEEE. The CDR3 covers 17 residues. The germline V and J ends were trimmed by 0 bases and 4 bases, with 19 bases remaining between them. CDR3 protein: CASSLEVDRQGSYGYTF. In DNA form, the CDR3 reads TGTGCCAGCAGCTTGGAAGTTGACAGGCAGGGTAGCTATGGCTACACCTTC.

The CDR3 nucleotides read TGCGCCAGCCCAGAGGCAGGGGCCCCCCAAGAGACCCAGTACTTC. Translation: CASPEAGAPQETQYF. V gene TRBV4-3 combines with J gene TRBJ2-5; D is possibly TRBD1 (6 bases). V was pared by 8 bases and J by 1 base, with 17 bases between. Germline CDR1 reads LGHNA; CDR2 reads YSLEER. There are 15 residues in the CDR3.

The J gene is TRBJ1-3, the V gene TRBV4-1; a weak D match, TRBD1 (5 bases). The germline gives CDR1 MGHRA, CDR2 YSYEKL. The CDR3 has 16 residues. Trimming left V 2 bases short and J 1 base short, with 12 bases between. The CDR3 region is CASSQPAGTSGNTIYF. CDR3 nucleotide sequence: TGCGCCAGCAGCCAACCAGCAGGGACGTCTGGAAACACCATATATTTT.

This chain connects TRBV5-8 to TRBJ2-1; 9 bases line up with TRBD2. Germline V CDR1 and CDR2: SGHTS, YDEGEE. The CDR3 runs to 16 residues. Trimming at V came to 4 bases and at J to 5 bases, leaving 10 bases not matched to a gene. The CDR3 is CASSIYSGSKHNEQFF. CDR3 bases: TGTGCCAGCAGCATCTATAGCGGGAGTAAACACAATGAGCAGTTCTTC.

A word on this clonotype: A junction end diverges from the germline sequence, so it may reflect a read error. The CDR3 nucleotides read TGTGCCTGGAGAACAGGGACAGCAACGAATGAAAAACTGTTTTTT. It translates to CAWRTGTATNEKLFF. V is TRBV30 and J is TRBJ1-4, with 7 nucleotides matching TRBD1. Germline lookup yields CDR1 GTSNPN and CDR2 SVGIG (reference sequence). The CDR3 spans 15 residues.